The 18 T cell receptor beta chains presented below share a single source sample, sequenced in a study of cytomegalovirus exposure and HLA in healthy donors. The PCR made use of 60 Vbeta and 13 Jbeta primers. The protocol was immunoSEQ multiplex PCR, while the TCRdb copy is restricted to in-frame clones and leaves out a portion. This sample has approximately 130,000 clones, with roughly 83% found just once. Sequencing input: PBMCs. The receptors originated from a man aged 35 to 55 in good health and CMV-seronegative.

The CDR3 DNA sequence: TGTGCCAGCAGCTTTTCGCGAGGGGGCGAGCAGTACTTC. It yields the protein CASSFSRGGEQYF. The V gene is TRBV5-6, the J gene TRBJ2-7; weak D call: TRBD1 (6 bases). CDR3 length equals 13 residues. Trimming stripped 2 bases from V and 6 bases from J, with 12 bases between. Looked up from germline, CDR1 is SGHDT and CDR2 is YYEEEE.

The chain recombines TRBV7-8 with TRBJ1-1, with TRBD1 as a possible D gene (5 bases). Germline CDR1 and CDR2: SGHVS and FQNEAQ. The CDR3 extends over 14 amino acids. The V end was cut by 0 bases, the J end by 6 bases, with 11 bases between. CDR3 sequence (DNA): TGTGCCAGCAGCTTAGCGGGGGGTGGGTCTGAAGCTTTCTTT. Its translation: CASSLAGGGSEAFF. Based on the CDR3 plus reference TRBV7-8 and TRBJ1-1, the full variable domain is GAGVSQSPRYKVAKRGQDVALRCDPISGHVSLFWYQQALGQGPEFLTYFQNEAQLDKSGLPSDRFFAERPEGSVSTLKIQRTQQEDSAVYLCASSLAGGGSEAFFGQGTRLTVV.

The CDR3 DNA sequence: TGTGCCAGCAGCTTAGCTGTAACCCGGACACCTAGTAGCGAGCAGTACTTC. This gives the protein CASSLAVTRTPSSEQYF. The chain carries TRBV7-2 and TRBJ2-7, with D possibly TRBD1 on 5 matching bases. Trimming took off 0 bases at V and 6 bases at J, with 21 bases between the two ends. The V gene's germline CDR1 is SGHTA and CDR2 FQGNSA. This CDR3 has 17 residues.

This clone occurred a few times. V gene TRBV7-3 combines with J gene TRBJ2-1; tentatively, D is TRBD2 (5 bases). This CDR3 spans 12 amino acids. Trimming removed 5 bases at V and 5 bases at J, with 7 bases between. Germline loops: CDR1 SGHTA, CDR2 FQGTGA. The CDR3 DNA is TGTGCCAGCAGCCACGGGGACAATGAGCAGTTCTTC. It codes for CASSHGDNEQFF. The full variable domain, with the rest looked up from reference TRBV7-3 and TRBJ2-1, is GAGVSQTPSNKVTEKGKYVELRCDPISGHTALYWYRQSLGQGPEFLIYFQGTGAADDSGLPNDRFFAVRPEGSVSTLKIQRTERGDSAVYLCASSHGDNEQFFGPGTRLTVL.

The chain combines TRBV28 with TRBJ2-1; TRBD2 matches at 10 bases. Germline V CDR1 and CDR2: MDHEN, SYDVKM. After removal of 8 bases from V and 7 bases from J, the junction contained 8 bases not matched to a gene. This CDR3 spans 14 amino acids. The CDR3 sequence is CASVASGGVNEQFF. The CDR3 DNA reads TGTGCCAGCGTTGCTAGCGGGGGAGTGAATGAGCAGTTCTTC.

There are a few counts of this clone. This chain joins TRBV21-1 and TRBJ2-1; TRBD1 is the table's D call and was not checked against the DNA. TRBV21-1 is listed as a pseudogene. The CDR3 runs 13 residues. In DNA, the CDR3 is TGTGCCAGCAGCAACCTACAGGGTAATGAGCAGTTCTTC. This sequence encodes CASSNLQGNEQFF.

The chain joins TRBV30 to TRBJ1-2; D perhaps matches TRBD1 (5 bases). The CDR3 covers 13 residues. Trimming stripped 0 bases from V and 4 bases from J, with 9 bases between. CDR1 GTSNPN and CDR2 SVGIG come from the germline V gene (reference sequence). The CDR3 bases are TGTGCCTGGAGTGTTACAGGTTCCTATGGCTACACCTTC. Translated: CAWSVTGSYGYTF.

V is TRBV28 and J is TRBJ1-1; a possible D gene is TRBD1 (5 bases). CDR3 length equals 14 residues. V gave up 8 bases and J gave up 1 base, with 14 bases separating them. The germline V gene has CDR1 MDHEN and CDR2 SYDVKM. CDR3 DNA sequence: TGTGCCAGCGTCCGGAGCCAGGGGAACACTGAAGCTTTCTTT. Residues: CASVRSQGNTEAFF.

This clone was seen just once. The rearrangement joins TRBV7-6 to TRBJ2-7; TRBD2 agrees at 9 bases. The junction had 10 bases not matched to a gene; V was cut back by 5 bases and J by 2 bases. This CDR3 is 16 amino acids long. Germline CDR1 reads SGHVS; CDR2 reads FNYEAQ. CDR3 coding DNA: TGTGCCAGCAGCGAGACCGGCGGGAGGGTCCCCTACGAGCAGTACTTC. It specifies CASSETGGRVPYEQYF.

The chain uses TRBV18 and TRBJ1-5, with 9 bases matching TRBD1. CDR3 length: 15 amino acids. V shed 4 bases and J 6 bases; nucleotides not matched to a gene: 7. Germline assignment: CDR1 KGHSH and CDR2 LQKENI. CDR3 region: CASSRTGDGGQPQHF. CDR3 bases: TGTGCCAGCTCACGGACAGGGGATGGGGGTCAGCCCCAGCATTTT. Filled out from reference TRBV18 and TRBJ1-5, the complete variable domain reads NAGVMQNPRHLVRRRGQEARLRCSPMKGHSHVYWYRQLPEEGLKFMVYLQKENIIDESGMPKERFSAEFPKEGPSILRIQQVVRGDSAAYFCASSRTGDGGQPQHFGDGTRLSIL.

CDR3 amino acids: CASSPTGNTEAFF. CDR3 DNA: TGTGCCAGCAGCCCGACAGGGAACACTGAAGCTTTCTTT. The rearrangement uses TRBV7-9 and TRBJ1-1; D is perhaps TRBD1 (6 bases). The CDR3 totals 13 residues. Deletions cut 5 bases from V and 1 base from J, with 8 bases between. Germline assignment: CDR1 SEHNR and CDR2 FQNEAQ (reference sequence).

This clone occurred a few times. The V and J genes are TRBV14 and TRBJ1-2; D not resolved. CDR1 and CDR2 (germline): SGHDN, FVKESK. The CDR3 has 12 residues. The V gene lost 5 bases and the J gene lost 5 bases, with 9 bases spanning the gap. CDR3 in amino acids: CASSFGRYGYTF. The CDR3 DNA is TGTGCCAGCAGCTTCGGGAGATATGGCTACACCTTC.

This chain joins TRBV2 and TRBJ1-5; D might be TRBD1 (5 bases). From germline, CDR1 is SNHLY and CDR2 FYNNEI. CDR3 size: 13 residues. Trimming stripped 6 bases from V and 3 bases from J, with 9 bases between. The CDR3 loop is CASRGTFNQPQHF. The CDR3 DNA sequence: TGTGCCAGCAGGGGGACTTTCAATCAGCCCCAGCATTTT.

The chain carries TRBV4-1 and TRBJ1-2, with 9 bases lining up with TRBD1. Germline V gene sequence: CDR1 MGHRA, CDR2 YSYEKL. The CDR3 runs to 15 residues. Germline trimming cut 4 bases from V and 11 bases from J; bases unmatched to any gene: 14. The DNA for the CDR3 is TGCGCCAGCAGCCGGGGACAGGGAGCAAGGAAGGGTTACACCTTC. Protein sequence: CASSRGQGARKGYTF.

This clone was observed a single time. This chain uses TRBV4-3 with TRBJ2-2, with D uncertain. The ends were cut back, 4 bases at V and 0 bases at J, with 6 bases in the middle. The length of the CDR3 is 14 residues. Germline V lookup: CDR1 LGHNA, CDR2 YSLEER. CDR3 protein: CASSPRSNTGELFF. The DNA for the CDR3 is TGCGCCAGCAGCCCGAGATCGAACACCGGGGAGCTGTTTTTT.

Comments on this clone: A junction end diverges from the germline sequence, so it may reflect a read error. This chain links TRBV7-7 with TRBJ2-5; 12 nucleotides match TRBD2. The CDR3 has 16 amino acids. CDR1 and CDR2 from the germline V gene are SSHAT and FNYEAQ (reference sequence). The chain's CDR3 is CASSSTSGGSQETQYF. The DNA of the CDR3 is TGTGCTAGCAGTTCCACTAGCGGGGGGTCGCAAGAGACCCAGTACTTC. Complete variable domain (other parts from reference TRBV7-7 and TRBJ2-5): GAGVSQSPRYKVTKRGQDVTLRCDPISSHATLYWYQQALGQGPEFLTYFNYEAQPDKSGLPSDRFSAERPEGSISTLTIQRTEQRDSAMYRCASSSTSGGSQETQYFGPGTRLLVL.

This chain connects TRBV2 to TRBJ1-1; 11 nucleotides align to TRBD1. Germline trimming cut 9 bases from V and 5 bases from J; bases unmatched to any gene: 2. The CDR3 consists of 12 residues. In germline, CDR1 is SNHLY, CDR2 FYNNEI. CDR3 nucleotide sequence: TGTGCCAGGGACAGGGGGCGGACTGAAGCTTTCTTT. Translating gives CARDRGRTEAFF. Full variable domain (remainder filled in from reference TRBV2 and TRBJ1-1): EPEVTQTPSHQVTQMGQEVILRCVPISNHLYFYWYRQILGQKVEFLVSFYNNEISEKSEIFDDQFSVERPDGSNFTLKIRSTKLEDSAMYFCARDRGRTEAFFGQGTRLTVV.

V usage is TRBV5-5 and J usage is TRBJ2-7, with 15 bases matching TRBD2. The CDR3 runs 17 residues. Germline-derived CDR1 and CDR2 are SGHKS and YYEKEE (reference sequence). After removal of 4 bases from V and 3 bases from J, the junction contained 8 bases not matched to a gene. The CDR3 region is CASSGGLAGGPFYEQYF. The CDR3 nucleotides are TGTGCCAGCAGCGGCGGACTAGCGGGAGGGCCATTCTACGAGCAGTACTTC.